This T cell receptor beta chain comes out of a study of T-cell reconstitution after alpha-beta-depleted transplantation in children. This clonotype was counted at least ten times. What it binds is not known. Overall study findings and caveats: After transplant, at about two months, alpha-beta T cells were reportedly derived from several hundred expanded graft clones. One year post-transplant, T-cell counts and diversity were largely derived from T cells produced anew.

For TCRbeta, the library was prepared with unique molecular identifiers. TCRdb analysed the PCR reads with MiXCR anew, one entry per CDR3 protein. The sample records about 200,000 distinct CDR3 sequences, 5% to 7.5% being singletons. With 8 bases removed from V and 5 bases from J, the gap between germline ends came to 10 bases. This CDR3 contains 12 residues. Germline CDR1 and CDR2: SGHAT and FQNNGV. The genes are TRBV11-2 and TRBJ2-1; tentatively, D is TRBD1 or TRBD2 (5 bases each). The source is a girl under three years old with combined immunodeficiency, due to receive a stem cell transplant. Specimen: PBMCs, collected before TCRalphabeta/CD19-depleted stem cell transplant. The CDR3 DNA reads TGTGCCAGCTGGGACGACAACAATGAGCAGTTCTTC. The encoded protein is CASWDDNNEQFF.